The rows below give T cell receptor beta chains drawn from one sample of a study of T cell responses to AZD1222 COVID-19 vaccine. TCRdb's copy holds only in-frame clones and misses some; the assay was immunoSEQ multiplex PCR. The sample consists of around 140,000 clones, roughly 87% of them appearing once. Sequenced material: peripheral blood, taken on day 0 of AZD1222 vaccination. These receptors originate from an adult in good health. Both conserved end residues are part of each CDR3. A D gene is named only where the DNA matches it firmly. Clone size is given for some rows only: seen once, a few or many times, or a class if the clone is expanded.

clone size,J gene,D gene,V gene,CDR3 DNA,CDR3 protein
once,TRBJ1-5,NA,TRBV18,TGTGCCAGCTCACCAGCGCCAGACAATCAGCCCCAGCATTTT,CASSPAPDNQPQHF
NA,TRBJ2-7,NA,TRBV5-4,TGTGCCAGCAGCTCACAGTACGAGCAGTACTTC,CASSSQYEQYF
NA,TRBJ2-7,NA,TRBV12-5,TGTGCTAGTGGTTTGGTCACCGGAGGGCAGTACTTC,CASGLVTGGQYF
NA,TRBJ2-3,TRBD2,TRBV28,TGTGCCAGCAGACGGGAGGCGAGCACAGATACGCAGTATTTT,CASRREASTDTQYF
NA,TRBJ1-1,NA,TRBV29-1,TGCAGCGTTGTACCGCGGCGGGGAGGGAACACTGAAGCTTTCTTT,CSVVPRRGGNTEAFF
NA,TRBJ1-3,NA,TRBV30,TGTGCCTGGACCTTCTCTGGAAACACCATATATTTT,CAWTFSGNTIYF
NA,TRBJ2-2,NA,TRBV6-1,TGTGCCAGCTCGTCCGTCGGGGAGCTGTTTTTT,CASSSVGELFF
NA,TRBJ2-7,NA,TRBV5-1,TGCGCCAGCAGCTCCACCGGGACTGGTGCCTACGAGCAGTACTTC,CASSSTGTGAYEQYF
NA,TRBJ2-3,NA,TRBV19,TGTGCCAGTAGCTTCGCTCAGGTTAGCACAGATACGCAGTATTTT,CASSFAQVSTDTQYF
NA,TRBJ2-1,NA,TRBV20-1,TGCAGTGCTAGTCGGGTAGTGGGCAATGAGCAGTTCTTC,CSASRVVGNEQFF
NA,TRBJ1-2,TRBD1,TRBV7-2,TGTGCCAGCAGCTTTGAACCGGGACAGGGGGCGCGGGGCTACACCTTC,CASSFEPGQGARGYTF
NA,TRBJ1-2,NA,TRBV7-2,TGTGCCAGCAGCTTAGGTTCCTACAGGGCAGGAGGCTACACCTTC,CASSLGSYRAGGYTF
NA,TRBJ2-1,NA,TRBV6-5,TGTGCCAGCAGTTACGGGGGAGGTAGGGAGAATGAGCAGTTCTTC,CASSYGGGRENEQFF
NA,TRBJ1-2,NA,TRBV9,TGTGCCAGCAGCGTAGGGACGACAGCTAACTATGGCTACACCTTC,CASSVGTTANYGYTF
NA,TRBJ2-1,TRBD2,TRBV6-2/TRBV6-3,TGTGCCAGCAGTCTCGGGACTAGCGGGAGGGATGAGCAGTTCTTC,CASSLGTSGRDEQFF
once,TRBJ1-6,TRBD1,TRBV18,TGTGCCAGCTCACCGGGGGGACAGGGGATTAGGTCACCCCTCCACTTT,CASSPGGQGIRSPLHF
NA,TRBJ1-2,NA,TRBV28,TGTGCCAGCAGTGCCCTCTATGGCTACACCTTC,CASSALYGYTF
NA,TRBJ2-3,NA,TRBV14,TGTGCCAGCAGCCAAGATCTGCAGGATACGCAGTATTTT,CASSQDLQDTQYF
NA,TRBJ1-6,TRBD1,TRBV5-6,TGTGCCAGCAGCTCTTGGACAGGGGCTAATTCACCCCTCCACTTT,CASSSWTGANSPLHF
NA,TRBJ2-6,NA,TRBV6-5,TGTGCCAGCAGTCAGGGATTCGACGGGGCCAACGTCCTGACTTTC,CASSQGFDGANVLTF
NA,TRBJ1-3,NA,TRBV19,TGTGCCAGTAGTATCGGACAGCCAGGAGGAAACACCATATATTTT,CASSIGQPGGNTIYF
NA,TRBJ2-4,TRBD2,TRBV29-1,TGCAGCGTTTCCGGGACTAGCGGGGCAGACATTCAGTACTTC,CSVSGTSGADIQYF
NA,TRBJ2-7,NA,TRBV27,TGTGCCAGCAGTCCCCGAGTCCGACAGAGAGGACCCTACGAGCAGTACTTC,CASSPRVRQRGPYEQYF
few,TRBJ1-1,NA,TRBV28,TGTGCCAGCATGAGGGACACTGAAGCTTTCTTT,CASMRDTEAFF
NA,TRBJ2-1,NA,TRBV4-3,TGCGCCAGCAGCCAAGATTTACTAGCTGCCAATGAGCAGTTCTTC,CASSQDLLAANEQFF
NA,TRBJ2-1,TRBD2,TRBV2,TGTGCCAGCAGGACCGGGACTAGCGATTACAATGAGCAGTTCTTC,CASRTGTSDYNEQFF
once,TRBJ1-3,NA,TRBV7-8,TGTGCCAGCAGCCAATACCGGGGGGCAATAACCTCAGACTCTGGAAACACCATATATTTT,CASSQYRGAITSDSGNTIYF
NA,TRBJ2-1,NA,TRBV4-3,TGCGCCAGCAGCCAAGAGGCAGGGGCCCCATACTACAATGAGCAGTTCTTC,CASSQEAGAPYYNEQFF
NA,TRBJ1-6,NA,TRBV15,TGTGCCACCAGCAGAGCCGGGGATTCACCCCTCCACTTT,CATSRAGDSPLHF
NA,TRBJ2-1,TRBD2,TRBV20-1,TGCAGTGCTAGTATTGCGGGGGGGTACAATGAGCAGTTCTTC,CSASIAGGYNEQFF
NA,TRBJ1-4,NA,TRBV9,TGTGCCAGCAGCGTAGGGGAACCCCTAAATGAAAAACTGTTTTTT,CASSVGEPLNEKLFF
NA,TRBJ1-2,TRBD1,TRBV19,TGTGCCAGTACGATAAACAGGGGTGGCTATGGCTACACCTTC,CASTINRGGYGYTF
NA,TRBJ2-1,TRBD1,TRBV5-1,TGCGCCAGCAGCAAGGACAGGGGGACCTACAATGAGCAGTTCTTC,CASSKDRGTYNEQFF
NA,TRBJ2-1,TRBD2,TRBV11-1,TGTGCCAGCAAGACGACTAGCGGGAGGGTTGGTGAGCAGTTCTTC,CASKTTSGRVGEQFF
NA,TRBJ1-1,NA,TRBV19,TGTGCCAGTAGGTGGGCGAACACTGAAGCTTTCTTT,CASRWANTEAFF
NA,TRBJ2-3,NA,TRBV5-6,TGTGCCAGCAGTCCCTTTTGGACAGCCAGCACAGATACGCAGTATTTT,CASSPFWTASTDTQYF
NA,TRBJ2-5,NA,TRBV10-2,TGCGCCAGCAGTGAGAGTAGAGGATTTGGGACCCAGTACTTC,CASSESRGFGTQYF
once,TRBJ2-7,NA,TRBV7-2,TGTGCCAGCAGCTTAGACAATAGTATCCCTTACGAGCAGTACTTC,CASSLDNSIPYEQYF
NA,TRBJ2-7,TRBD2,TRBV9,TGTGCCAGCAGCGTAACTAGCGCGAACTACGAGCAGTACTTC,CASSVTSANYEQYF